A single T cell receptor (beta chain) is shown here with its context. The data were obtained in a study of shared clonotypes between healthy human individuals. Overall study context: Aged 18 to 49, the donors were a couple of women and three men.

With 1 base removed from V and 3 bases from J, the gap between germline ends came to 15 bases. The germline gives CDR1 MDHEN, CDR2 SYDVKM. The CDR3 covers 16 residues. Across several immunoSEQ plates, the genomic DNA of each subset was split evenly. Sequenced by immunoSEQ multiplex PCR; TCRdb stores in-frame clones only, minus some. Of 2,500,000 or so clones in the sample, 80% to 95% were seen once. Splitting the CD4+ cells yielded a CD45RA+ naive subset and a CD45RA-negative memory subset. The rearrangement uses TRBV28 and TRBJ1-2; D might be TRBD1 (5 bases). This sequence was found in a man aged 18 to 30 in good health. Some clones in this sample may be carry-over from other donors' samples. The sample comprised naive CD4+ T cells from PBMCs. The subset denotes: CD45RA+ positively selected. In DNA, the CDR3 is TGTGCCAGCAGTTTATACCTCAGCGGGACGGACTATGGCTACACCTTC. Protein product: CASSLYLSGTDYGYTF.